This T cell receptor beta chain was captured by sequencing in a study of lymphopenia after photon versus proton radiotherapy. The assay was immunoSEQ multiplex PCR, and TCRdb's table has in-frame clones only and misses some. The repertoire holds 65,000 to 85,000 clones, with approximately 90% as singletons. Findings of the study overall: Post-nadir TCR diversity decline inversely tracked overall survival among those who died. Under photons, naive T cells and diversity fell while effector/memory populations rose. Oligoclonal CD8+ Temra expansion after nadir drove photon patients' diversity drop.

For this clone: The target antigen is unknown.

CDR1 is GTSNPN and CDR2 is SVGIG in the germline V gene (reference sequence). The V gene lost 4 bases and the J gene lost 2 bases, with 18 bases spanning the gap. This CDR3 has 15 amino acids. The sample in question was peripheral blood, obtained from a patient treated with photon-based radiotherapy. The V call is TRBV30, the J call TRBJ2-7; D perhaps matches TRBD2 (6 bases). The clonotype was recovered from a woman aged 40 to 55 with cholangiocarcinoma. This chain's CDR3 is CAWTDDGGNPYEQYF. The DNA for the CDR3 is TGTGCCTGGACAGATGACGGGGGAAACCCCTACGAGCAGTACTTC.